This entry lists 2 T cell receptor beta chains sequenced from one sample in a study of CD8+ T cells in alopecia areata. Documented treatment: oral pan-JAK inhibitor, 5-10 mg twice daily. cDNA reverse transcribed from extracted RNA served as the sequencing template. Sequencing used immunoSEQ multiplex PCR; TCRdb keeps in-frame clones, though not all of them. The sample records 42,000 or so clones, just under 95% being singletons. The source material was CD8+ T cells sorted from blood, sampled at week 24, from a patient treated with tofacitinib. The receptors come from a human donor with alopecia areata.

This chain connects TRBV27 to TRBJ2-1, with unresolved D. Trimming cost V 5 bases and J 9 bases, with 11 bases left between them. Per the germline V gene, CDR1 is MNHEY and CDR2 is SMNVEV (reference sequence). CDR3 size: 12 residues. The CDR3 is CASSNSGFEQFF. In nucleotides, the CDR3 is TGTGCCAGCAGTAATAGTGGGTTTGAGCAGTTCTTC.

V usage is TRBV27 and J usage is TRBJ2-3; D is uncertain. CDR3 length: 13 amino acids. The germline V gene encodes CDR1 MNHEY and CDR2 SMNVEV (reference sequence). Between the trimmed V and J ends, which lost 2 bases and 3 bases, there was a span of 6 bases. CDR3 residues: CASSLADTDTQYF. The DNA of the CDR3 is TGTGCCAGCAGTTTAGCGGATACAGATACGCAGTATTTT.